This T cell receptor beta chain was captured in a study of blood T cell repertoires in COVID-19. CDR1 and CDR2 (germline): SGHVS, FQNEAQ. Trimming cost V 1 base and J 2 bases; bases outside gene matches: 7. CDR3 length: 17 amino acids. Assay used: immunoSEQ multiplex PCR; TCRdb lists only in-frame clones, some missing. The repertoire holds around 81,000 clones, with around 85% as singletons. Source material: peripheral blood. The rearrangement links TRBV7-8 to TRBJ2-1; 8 bases map to TRBD2. This receptor was obtained from a man between 50 and 59 years old with acute or convalescent COVID-19. The CDR3 nucleotides are TGTGCCAGCAGCTTAGGTGGGAGCGGGAGTCCCTACAATGAGCAGTTCTTC. Its translation is CASSLGGSGSPYNEQFF. Variable domain in full (rest from reference TRBV7-8 and TRBJ2-1): GAGVSQSPRYKVAKRGQDVALRCDPISGHVSLFWYQQALGQGPEFLTYFQNEAQLDKSGLPSDRFFAERPEGSVSTLKIQRTQQEDSAVYLCASSLGGSGSPYNEQFFGPGTRLTVL.